One TCR beta chain is described in this entry. What it binds is not known. This CDR3 contains 14 residues. The V end was cut by 1 base, the J end by 5 bases, with 11 bases between. Germline values: CDR1 SGHDN, CDR2 FVKESK. Here immunoSEQ multiplex PCR was the method, and the copy in TCRdb shows in-frame clones only, minus some. Counted here are roughly 120,000 clones, 81% occurring once; the ten biggest clones make up roughly 3.1%. The entry originates in a study of radiotherapy plus CTLA-4 blockade in lung cancer. The study, taken as a whole, reports: An expansion of tumor-derived TCR clones occurred in blood after radiotherapy plus ipilimumab. The best prediction of response reportedly came from early blood T cell clone dynamics, with interferon-beta.

This sequence joins TRBV14 and TRBJ2-5; tentatively, D is TRBD1 (5 bases). The receptor was isolated from a human donor with non-small cell lung cancer that progressed on radiotherapy plus ipilimumab. Some clones in this sample may be carry-over from other donors' samples. The source was peripheral blood, collected from a patient treated with radiotherapy plus ipilimumab. The CDR3 sequence is CASSQGGPWETQYF. The CDR3 DNA is TGTGCCAGCAGCCAAGGGGGCCCGTGGGAGACCCAGTACTTC.